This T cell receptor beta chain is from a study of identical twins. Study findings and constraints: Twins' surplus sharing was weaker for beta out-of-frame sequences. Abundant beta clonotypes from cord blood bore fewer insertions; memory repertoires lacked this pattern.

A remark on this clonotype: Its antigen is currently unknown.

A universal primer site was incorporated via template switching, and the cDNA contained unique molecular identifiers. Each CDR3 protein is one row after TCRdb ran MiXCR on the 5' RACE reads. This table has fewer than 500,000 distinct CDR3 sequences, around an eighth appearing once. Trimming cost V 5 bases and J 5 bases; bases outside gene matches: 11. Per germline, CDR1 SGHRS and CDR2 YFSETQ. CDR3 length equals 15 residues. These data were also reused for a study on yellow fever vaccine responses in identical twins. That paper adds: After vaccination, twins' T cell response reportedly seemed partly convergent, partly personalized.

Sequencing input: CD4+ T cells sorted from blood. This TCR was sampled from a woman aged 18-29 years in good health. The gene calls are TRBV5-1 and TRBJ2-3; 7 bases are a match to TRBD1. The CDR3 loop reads CASRQRQGRGDTQYF. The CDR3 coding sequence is TGCGCCAGCAGGCAGAGACAGGGCAGAGGAGATACGCAGTATTTT.